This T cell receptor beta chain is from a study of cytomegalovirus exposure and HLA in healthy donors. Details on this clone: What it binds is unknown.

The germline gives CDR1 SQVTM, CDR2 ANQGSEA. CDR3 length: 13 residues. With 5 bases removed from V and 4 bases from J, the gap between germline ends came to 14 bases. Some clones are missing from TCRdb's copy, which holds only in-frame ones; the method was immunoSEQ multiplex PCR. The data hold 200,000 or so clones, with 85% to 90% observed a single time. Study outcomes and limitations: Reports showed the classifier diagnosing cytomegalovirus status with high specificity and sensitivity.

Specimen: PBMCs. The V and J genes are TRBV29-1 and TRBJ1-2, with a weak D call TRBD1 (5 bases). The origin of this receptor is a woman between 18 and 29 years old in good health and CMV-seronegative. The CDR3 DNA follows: TGCAGCGTTCCGACGGGGGACTCCTATGGCTACACCTTC. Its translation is CSVPTGDSYGYTF.